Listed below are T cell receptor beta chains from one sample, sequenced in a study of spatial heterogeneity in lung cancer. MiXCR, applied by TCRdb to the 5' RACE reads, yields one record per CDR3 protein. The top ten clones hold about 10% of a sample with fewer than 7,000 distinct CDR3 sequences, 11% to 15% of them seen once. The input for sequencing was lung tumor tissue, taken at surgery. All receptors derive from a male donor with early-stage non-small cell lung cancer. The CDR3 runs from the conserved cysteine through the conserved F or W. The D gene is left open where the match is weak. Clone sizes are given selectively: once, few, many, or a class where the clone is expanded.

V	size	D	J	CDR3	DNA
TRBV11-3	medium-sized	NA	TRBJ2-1	CASSLNRGGTYNEQFF	TGTGCCAGCAGCTTAAATCGTGGCGGGACCTACAATGAGCAGTTCTTC
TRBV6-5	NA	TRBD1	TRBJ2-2	CASSYLGQGLTGELFF	TGTGCCAGCAGTTACCTGGGACAGGGGTTAACCGGGGAGCTGTTTTTT
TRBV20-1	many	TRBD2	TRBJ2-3	CSATSGSRTDTQYF	TGCAGTGCTACTAGCGGGAGCAGGACAGATACGCAGTATTTT
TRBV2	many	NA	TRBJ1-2	CATGGGNYGYTF	TGTGCCACCGGGGGCGGGAACTATGGCTACACCTTC
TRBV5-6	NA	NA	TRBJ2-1	CASSWSLEQFF	TGTGCCAGCAGCTGGTCCCTTGAGCAGTTCTTC
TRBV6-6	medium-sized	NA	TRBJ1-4	CASSGGDRQYTTNEKLFF	TGTGCCAGCAGCGGAGGGGACCGACAGTATACAACTAATGAAAAACTGTTTTTT
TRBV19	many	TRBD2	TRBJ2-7	CASSIGRTSSYEQYF	TGTGCCAGTAGTATAGGACGGACTAGCTCCTACGAGCAGTACTTC
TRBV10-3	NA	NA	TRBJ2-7	CATLGPSSYEQYF	TGTGCCACCTTAGGACCTAGCTCCTACGAGCAGTACTTC
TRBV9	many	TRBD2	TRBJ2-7	CASSVEPSGRVYEQYF	TGTGCCAGCAGCGTAGAGCCTAGCGGGAGGGTCTACGAGCAGTACTTC
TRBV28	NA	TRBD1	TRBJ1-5	CASSPTGKSQPQHF	TGTGCCAGCAGTCCGACAGGGAAGAGTCAGCCCCAGCATTTT
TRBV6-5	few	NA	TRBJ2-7	CASRIYVGGFYEQYF	TGTGCCAGCAGAATATACGTGGGGGGCTTTTACGAGCAGTACTTC
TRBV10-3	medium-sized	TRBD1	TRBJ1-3	CAISEGDRGSGNTIYF	TGTGCCATCAGTGAAGGGGACAGGGGTTCTGGAAACACCATATATTTT
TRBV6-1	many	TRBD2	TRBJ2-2	CASTGGVTGELFF	TGTGCCAGCACGGGAGGAGTTACCGGGGAGCTGTTTTTT
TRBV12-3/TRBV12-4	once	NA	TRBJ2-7	CASSLRRGATNEQYF	TGTGCCAGCAGTCTCCGTAGGGGGGCTACCAACGAGCAGTACTTC
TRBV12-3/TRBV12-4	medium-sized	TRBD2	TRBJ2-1	CASTPGTSGSNNEQFF	TGTGCCAGCACCCCCGGGACTAGCGGGAGTAACAATGAGCAGTTCTTC
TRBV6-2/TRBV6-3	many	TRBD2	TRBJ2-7	CASRGLAETWVSYEQYF	TGTGCCAGCAGGGGACTAGCGGAAACCTGGGTCTCCTACGAGCAGTACTTC
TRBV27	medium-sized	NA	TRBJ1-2	CASSLEPGVYGYTF	TGTGCCAGCAGTTTAGAACCAGGAGTTTATGGCTACACCTTC
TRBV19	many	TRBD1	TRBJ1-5	CASKDRDYSNQPQHF	TGTGCCAGCAAGGACAGGGACTATAGCAATCAGCCCCAGCATTTT
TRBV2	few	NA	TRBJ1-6	CASSERGINSPLHF	TGTGCCAGCAGTGAAAGGGGTATTAATTCACCCCTCCACTTT
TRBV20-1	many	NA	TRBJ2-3	CSASSGSTDTQYF	TGCAGTGCTAGTTCAGGGTCCACAGATACGCAGTATTTT
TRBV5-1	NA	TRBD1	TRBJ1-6	CASSLEWDRANSPLHF	TGCGCCAGCAGCTTGGAATGGGACAGGGCGAATTCACCCCTCCACTTT
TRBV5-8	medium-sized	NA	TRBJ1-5	CASSLGDTRNQPQHF	TGTGCCAGCAGCTTGGGGGACACAAGAAATCAGCCCCAGCATTTT
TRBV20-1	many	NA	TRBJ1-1	CSARDASRSEAFF	TGCAGTGCTAGAGATGCCTCTAGATCTGAAGCTTTCTTT
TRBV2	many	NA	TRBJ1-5	CASSEAYSNQPQHF	TGTGCCAGCAGTGAAGCTTATAGCAATCAGCCCCAGCATTTT